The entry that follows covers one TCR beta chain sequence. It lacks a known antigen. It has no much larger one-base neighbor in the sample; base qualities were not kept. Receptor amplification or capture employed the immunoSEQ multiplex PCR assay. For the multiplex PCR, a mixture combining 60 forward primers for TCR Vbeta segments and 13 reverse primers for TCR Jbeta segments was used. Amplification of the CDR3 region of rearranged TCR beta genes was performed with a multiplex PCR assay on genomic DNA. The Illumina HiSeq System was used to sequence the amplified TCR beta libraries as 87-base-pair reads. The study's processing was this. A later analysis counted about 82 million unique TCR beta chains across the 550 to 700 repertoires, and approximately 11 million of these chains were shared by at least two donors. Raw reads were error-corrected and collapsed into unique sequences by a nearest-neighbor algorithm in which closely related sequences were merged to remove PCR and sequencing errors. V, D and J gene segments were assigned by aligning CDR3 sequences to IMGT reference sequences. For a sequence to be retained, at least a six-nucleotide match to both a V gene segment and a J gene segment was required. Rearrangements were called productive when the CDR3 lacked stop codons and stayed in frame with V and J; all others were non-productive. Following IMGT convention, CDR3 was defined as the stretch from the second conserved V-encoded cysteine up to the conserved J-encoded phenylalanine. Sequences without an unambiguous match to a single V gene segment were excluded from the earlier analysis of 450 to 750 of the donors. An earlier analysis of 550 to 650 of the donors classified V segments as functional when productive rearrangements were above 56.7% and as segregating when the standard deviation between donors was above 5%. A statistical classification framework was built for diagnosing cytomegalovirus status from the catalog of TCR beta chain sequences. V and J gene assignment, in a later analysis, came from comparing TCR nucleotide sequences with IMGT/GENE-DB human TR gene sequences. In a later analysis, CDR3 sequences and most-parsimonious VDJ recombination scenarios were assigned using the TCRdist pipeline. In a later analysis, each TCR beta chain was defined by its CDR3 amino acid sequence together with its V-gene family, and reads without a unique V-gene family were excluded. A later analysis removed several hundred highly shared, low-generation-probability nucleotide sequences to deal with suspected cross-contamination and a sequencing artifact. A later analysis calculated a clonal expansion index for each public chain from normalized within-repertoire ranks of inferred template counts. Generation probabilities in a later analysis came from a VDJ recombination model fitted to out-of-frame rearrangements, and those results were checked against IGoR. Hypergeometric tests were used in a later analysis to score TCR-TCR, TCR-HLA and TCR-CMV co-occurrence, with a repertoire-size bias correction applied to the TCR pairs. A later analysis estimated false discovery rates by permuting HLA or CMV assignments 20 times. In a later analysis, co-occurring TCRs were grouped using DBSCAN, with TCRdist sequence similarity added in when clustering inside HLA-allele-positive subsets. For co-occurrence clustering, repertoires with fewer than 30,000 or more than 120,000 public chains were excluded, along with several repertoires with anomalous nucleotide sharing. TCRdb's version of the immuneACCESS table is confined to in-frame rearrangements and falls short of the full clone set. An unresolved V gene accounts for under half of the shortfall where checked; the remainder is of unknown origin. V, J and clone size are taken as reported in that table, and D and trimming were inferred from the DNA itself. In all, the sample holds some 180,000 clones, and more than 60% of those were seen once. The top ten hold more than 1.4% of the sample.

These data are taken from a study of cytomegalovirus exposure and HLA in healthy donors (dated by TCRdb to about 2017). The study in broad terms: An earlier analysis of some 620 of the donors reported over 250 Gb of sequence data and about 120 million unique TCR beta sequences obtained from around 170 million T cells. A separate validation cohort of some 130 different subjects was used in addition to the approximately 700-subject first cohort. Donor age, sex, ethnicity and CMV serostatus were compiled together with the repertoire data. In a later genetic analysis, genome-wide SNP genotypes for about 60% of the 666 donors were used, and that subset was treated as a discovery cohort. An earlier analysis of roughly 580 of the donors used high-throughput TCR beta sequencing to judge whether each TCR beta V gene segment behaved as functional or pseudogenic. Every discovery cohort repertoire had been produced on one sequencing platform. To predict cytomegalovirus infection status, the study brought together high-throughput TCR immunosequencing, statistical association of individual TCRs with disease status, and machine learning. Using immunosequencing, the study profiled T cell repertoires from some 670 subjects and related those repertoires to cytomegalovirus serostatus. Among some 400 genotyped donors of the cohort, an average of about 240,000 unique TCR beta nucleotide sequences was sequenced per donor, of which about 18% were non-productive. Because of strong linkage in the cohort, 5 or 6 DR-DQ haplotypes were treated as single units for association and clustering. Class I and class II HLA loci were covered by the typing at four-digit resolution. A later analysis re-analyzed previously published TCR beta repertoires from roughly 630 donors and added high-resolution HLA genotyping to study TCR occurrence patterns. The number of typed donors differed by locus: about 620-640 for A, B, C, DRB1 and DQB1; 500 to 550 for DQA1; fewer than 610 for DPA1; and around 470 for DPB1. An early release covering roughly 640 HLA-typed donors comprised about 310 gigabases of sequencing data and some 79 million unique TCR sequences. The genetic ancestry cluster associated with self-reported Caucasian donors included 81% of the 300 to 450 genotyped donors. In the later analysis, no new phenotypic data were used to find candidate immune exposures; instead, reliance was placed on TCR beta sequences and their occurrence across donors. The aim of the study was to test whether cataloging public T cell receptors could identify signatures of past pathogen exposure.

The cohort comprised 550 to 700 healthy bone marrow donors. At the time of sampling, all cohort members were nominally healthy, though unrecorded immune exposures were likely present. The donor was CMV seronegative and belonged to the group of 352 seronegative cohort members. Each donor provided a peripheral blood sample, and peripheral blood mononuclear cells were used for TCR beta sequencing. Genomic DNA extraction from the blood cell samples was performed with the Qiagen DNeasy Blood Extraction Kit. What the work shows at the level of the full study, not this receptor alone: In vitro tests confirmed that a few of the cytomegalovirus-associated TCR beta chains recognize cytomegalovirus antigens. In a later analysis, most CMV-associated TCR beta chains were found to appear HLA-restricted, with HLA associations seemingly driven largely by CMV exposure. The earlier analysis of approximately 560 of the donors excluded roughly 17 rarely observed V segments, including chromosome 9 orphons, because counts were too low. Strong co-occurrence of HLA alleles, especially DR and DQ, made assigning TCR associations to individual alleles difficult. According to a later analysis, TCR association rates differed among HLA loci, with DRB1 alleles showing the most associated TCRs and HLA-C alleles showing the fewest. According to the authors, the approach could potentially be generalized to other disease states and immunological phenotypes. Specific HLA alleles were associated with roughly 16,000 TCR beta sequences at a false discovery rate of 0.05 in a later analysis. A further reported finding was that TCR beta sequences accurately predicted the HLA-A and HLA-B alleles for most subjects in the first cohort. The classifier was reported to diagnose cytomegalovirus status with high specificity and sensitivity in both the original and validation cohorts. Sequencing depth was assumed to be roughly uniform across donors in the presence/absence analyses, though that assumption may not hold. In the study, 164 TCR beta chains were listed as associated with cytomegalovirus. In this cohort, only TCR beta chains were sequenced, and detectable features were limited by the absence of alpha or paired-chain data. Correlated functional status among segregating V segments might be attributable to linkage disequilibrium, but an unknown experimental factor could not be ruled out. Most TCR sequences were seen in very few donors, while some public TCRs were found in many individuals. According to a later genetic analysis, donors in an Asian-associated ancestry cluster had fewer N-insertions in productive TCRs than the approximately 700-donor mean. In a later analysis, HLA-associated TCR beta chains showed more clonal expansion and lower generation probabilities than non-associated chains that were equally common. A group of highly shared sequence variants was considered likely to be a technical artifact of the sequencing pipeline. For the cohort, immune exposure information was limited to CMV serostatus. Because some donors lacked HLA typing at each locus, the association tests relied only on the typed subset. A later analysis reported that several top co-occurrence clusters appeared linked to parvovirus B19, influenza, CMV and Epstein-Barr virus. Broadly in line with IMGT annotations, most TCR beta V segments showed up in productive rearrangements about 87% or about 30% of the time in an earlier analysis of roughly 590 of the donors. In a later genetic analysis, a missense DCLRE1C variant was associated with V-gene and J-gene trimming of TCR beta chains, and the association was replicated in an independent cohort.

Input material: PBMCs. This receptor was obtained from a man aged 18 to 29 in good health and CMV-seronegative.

The CDR3 protein: CASSSYVGQSLGEQYF. Read as DNA, the sequence is TGTGCCAGCAGCTCCTATGTGGGACAATCCCTTGGCGAGCAGTACTTC. The rearranged chain carries TRBV7-8 and TRBJ2-7, with TRBD1 as a weak D call on 6 bases. The CDR3 has 16 amino acids, counting the end cysteine and phenylalanine. Only the CDR3 DNA is retained, 48 bases long and in frame from the first base. CDR1 is given as SGHVS and CDR2 as FQNEAQ, both from the germline V gene. The V end loses 4 bases and the J end loses 6 bases, and a stretch of 22 bases separates them.